In its sample, the clone carrying this T cell receptor beta chain was seen many times. Its antigen remains unknown. V gave up 1 base and J gave up 10 bases, with 5 bases separating them. In germline, CDR1 is LGHNA, CDR2 YSLEER. This CDR3 spans 12 amino acids. TCRdb re-analysed the reads in MiXCR, keeping a single row per CDR3 protein. The sample has tens of thousands of distinct CDR3 sequences; 3.5% to 4.5% are singletons. The data derive from a study of T cell repertoires in cytomegalovirus infection. Background on the study: Public TCR beta signatures indicated both CMV infection and matching HLA type.

Findings and limits, study-wide: There were HLA-C-restricted CMV-specific TCR beta clonotypes dominating the ex vivo response. People with CMV and the relevant HLA were identified by cumulative public TCR beta family frequency.

This sequence joins TRBV4-3 and TRBJ1-6; D call uncertain. Sequenced sample: PBMCs. The origin of this receptor is a human donor in good health (CMV status not recorded). Some clones in this sample may be carry-over from other donors' samples. The CDR3 region is CASSQGSSPLHF. CDR3 DNA sequence: TGCGCCAGCAGCCAAGGAAGCTCACCCCTCCACTTT.